This passage covers 3 T cell receptor beta chains from one sample sequenced in a study of CD8 T cells in Susac syndrome. Random hexamers were used to reverse transcribe the RNA input (about 0.5 to 1 ug). Using its own MiXCR run on the immunoSEQ multiplex PCR reads, TCRdb lists one record per CDR3 protein. The table lists hundreds of thousands of distinct CDR3 sequences, around 83% of them singletons. Sequencing input: CD8+ T cells from PBMCs. These receptors originate from a human donor with multiple sclerosis.

The chain joins TRBV27 to TRBJ2-7, with D perhaps TRBD1 (5 bases). The germline V gene encodes CDR1 MNHEY and CDR2 SMNVEV (reference sequence). CDR3 length equals 14 residues. Trimming cost V 5 bases and J 6 bases, with 17 bases left between them. CDR3 loop: CASSQSFQGSEQYF. The CDR3 coding sequence is TGTGCCAGCAGTCAATCTTTTCAGGGAAGCGAGCAGTACTTC.

The rearrangement joins TRBV30 to TRBJ1-1, with 10 positions matching TRBD1. Germline CDR1 GTSNPN, CDR2 SVGIG (reference sequence). The CDR3 loop spans 12 amino acids. The V gene end was trimmed by 5 bases and the J gene end by 7 bases; junction bases not matched to a gene: 4. DNA for the CDR3: TGTGCCTGGCAGACAGGGGGCATTGAAGCTTTCTTT. Amino acid sequence: CAWQTGGIEAFF.

The chain combines TRBV19 with TRBJ2-2, with D possibly being TRBD1 (5 bases). The germline gives CDR1 LNHDA, CDR2 SQIVND (reference sequence). The CDR3 runs 15 residues. With 7 bases removed from V and 6 bases from J, the gap between germline ends came to 18 bases. CDR3 DNA sequence: TGTGCCAGTACCGCGGACGGCCCCAGGGCCGGGGAGCTGTTTTTT. Translating gives CASTADGPRAGELFF.